Below, 14 T cell receptor beta chains from the same sample are listed, as sequenced in a study of blood T cell repertoires in COVID-19. TCRdb's table, derived via immunoSEQ multiplex PCR, lists solely in-frame clones and lacks some. The sample includes 150,000 to 200,000 clones, 80% to 90% of them seen just once. Sequencing was carried out using peripheral blood. All receptors come from a human donor in a cohort sampled during active COVID-19.

The chain links TRBV7-9 to TRBJ2-1; D gene unclear. CDR3 length: 14 amino acids. The germline CDR1 and CDR2 sequences are SEHNR and FQNEAQ (reference sequence). V lost 0 bases and J 4 bases, leaving 7 bases between the germline ends. As DNA, the CDR3 is TGTGCCAGCAGCTTAGCGTTCGGGTACAATGAGCAGTTCTTC. It yields the protein CASSLAFGYNEQFF.

CDR3 loop: CASSLDPRSDEQYF. The CDR3 bases are TGTGCCAGCAGCCTCGACCCTCGAAGCGACGAGCAGTACTTC. The V and J genes are TRBV7-2 and TRBJ2-7, with D uncertain. The V end was cut by 5 bases, the J end by 5 bases, with 16 bases between. From germline, CDR1 is SGHTA and CDR2 FQGNSA. The CDR3 runs to 14 residues.

CDR3 nucleotide sequence: TGTGCCAGCAGTTTACAGGCTGGAAACACCATATATTTT. Its translation is CASSLQAGNTIYF. The rearrangement links TRBV12-3 or TRBV12-4 to TRBJ1-3; D remains ambiguous. The CDR3 consists of 13 residues. The V and J ends lost 2 bases and 2 bases respectively, with 4 bases between them.

The chain combines TRBV27 with TRBJ2-7; TRBD2 matches 8 bases. With 7 bases clipped from V and 6 bases from J, the junction kept 17 bases outside the gene matches. Per the germline V gene, CDR1 is MNHEY and CDR2 is SMNVEV (reference sequence). The CDR3 loop spans 16 amino acids. The CDR3 nucleotides are TGTGCCAGCAAGTTTCTACCGGGGGGGCCCGGCCCCGAGCAGTACTTC. It specifies CASKFLPGGPGPEQYF.

The gene calls are TRBV12-3 or TRBV12-4 and TRBJ2-5; D may be TRBD2 (6 bases). CDR3 length: 13 residues. Trimming took 6 bases from V and 3 from J, leaving 11 bases between them. The CDR3 region has the DNA TGTGCCAGCAGCTCCTGGGAGGAAGAGACCCAGTACTTC. Protein sequence: CASSSWEEETQYF.

The CDR3 here is CAISGLAGGDYEQYF. The CDR3 bases are TGTGCCATCAGTGGTCTAGCGGGAGGGGACTACGAGCAGTACTTC. The rearrangement links TRBV10-3 to TRBJ2-7; TRBD2 aligns across 12 bases. Trimming removed 4 bases from V and 3 bases from J; junction bases left unmatched: 4. The germline gives CDR1 ENHRY, CDR2 SYGVKD. The CDR3 consists of 15 residues.

The chain employs TRBV11-2 and TRBJ1-5; possible D gene TRBD1, 5 bases. The CDR3 is 15 amino acids. Germline CDR1 and CDR2: SGHAT and FQNNGV. Deletions cut 1 base from V and 0 bases from J, with 7 bases between. The CDR3 here is CASSLVGGSNQPQHF. The CDR3 DNA sequence: TGTGCCAGCAGCTTAGTCGGGGGTAGCAATCAGCCCCAGCATTTT.

The V and J genes are TRBV30 and TRBJ2-5; 12 bases are shared with TRBD2. This CDR3 is built from 14 residues. The V gene's germline CDR1 is GTSNPN and CDR2 SVGIG (reference sequence). J gave up 5 bases and V 4 bases, and 5 bases lay outside the gene matches. The CDR3, as DNA: TGTGCCTGGACTAGCGGGGGGGCCTGGGAGACCCAGTACTTC. This encodes CAWTSGGAWETQYF.

The table lists this clone with a count of one. This rearrangement joins TRBV7-2 to TRBJ2-7; D possibly corresponds to TRBD2 (6 bases). The CDR3 has 16 residues. V was clipped by 2 bases and J by 1 base, with 15 bases between them. Germline lookup yields CDR1 SGHTA and CDR2 FQGNSA. The CDR3 protein is CASSLSGNRESYEQYF. The CDR3, as DNA: TGTGCCAGCAGCTTATCGGGTAATCGGGAGTCCTACGAGCAGTACTTC.

On this clone: It may be a read error: a sequence one base away is much more abundant. In nucleotides, the CDR3 is TGCGCCAGCAGCCCAGCGGGGGGGCGAATCACCGAGGAGCTGTTTTTT. Its protein product is CASSPAGGRITEELFF. The chain combines TRBV4-3 with TRBJ2-2, with TRBD2 identical over 10 bases. Per germline, CDR1 LGHNA and CDR2 YSLEER. The CDR3 extends over 16 amino acids.

This chain uses TRBV6-1 with TRBJ1-6; 7 positions agree with TRBD1. This CDR3 region has 14 residues. Looked up from germline, CDR1 is MNHNS and CDR2 is SASEGT. V dropped 3 bases and J dropped 10; count of bases not matched to a gene: 6. CDR3 sequence (DNA): TGTGCCAGCAGTGACAGGGGGGCTGTATCACCCCTCCACTTT. Protein product: CASSDRGAVSPLHF.

V is TRBV28 and J is TRBJ2-1; no definite D call. CDR1 MDHEN and CDR2 SYDVKM come from the germline V gene. This CDR3 region has 12 residues. The V end was cut by 6 bases, the J end by 8 bases, with 11 bases between. The CDR3 protein is CASRVTKDEQFF. The CDR3 nucleotides read TGTGCCAGCAGGGTGACAAAAGATGAGCAGTTCTTC.

The chain is built from TRBV30 and TRBJ1-6; no reliable D call. CDR1 is GTSNPN, CDR2 SVGIG, per germline (reference sequence). Trimming shortened V by 1 base and J by 6 bases, and 4 bases separated the two germline ends. The CDR3 has 12 amino acids. CDR3 DNA sequence: TGTGCCTGGAGTGACAGTAATTCACCCCTCCACTTT. Translating gives CAWSDSNSPLHF.

This clone has a single count. The chain uses TRBV10-3 and TRBJ2-7; 11 bases align to TRBD1. Trimming took 9 bases from V and 4 from J; bases not matched to a gene: 8. This CDR3 has 14 amino acids. Germline CDR1 is ENHRY and CDR2 is SYGVKD. Written as DNA, the CDR3 is TGTGCCATAAAGGAGGACAGGGGGCTGTACGAGCAGTACTTC. This codes for CAIKEDRGLYEQYF.